The 5 T cell receptor beta chains listed next were all sequenced from one sample in a study of cytomegalovirus exposure and HLA in healthy donors. 60 Vbeta and 13 Jbeta primers were used in PCR. Profiling relied on immunoSEQ multiplex PCR, and the TCRdb table lists in-frame clones only, not all of them. The sample consists of just over 200,000 clones, 55% to 75% of them appearing once. The sequenced sample consisted of PBMCs. The receptors were gathered from a man aged 35-49 years in good health and CMV-seropositive.

This chain links TRBV28 with TRBJ2-5, with TRBD1 identical over 8 bases. Germline V gene lookup returns CDR1 MDHEN and CDR2 SYDVKM. J lost 7 bases, V lost 5 bases, and 9 bases had no gene match. The CDR3 covers 14 residues. The CDR3 sequence is CASSPGQGFGTQYF. The CDR3 nucleotides are TGTGCCAGCAGTCCAGGACAGGGTTTCGGGACCCAGTACTTC.

V and J are TRBV7-2 and TRBJ2-7; 9 bases are a match to TRBD1. V shed 5 bases, J shed 6 bases, and the junction held 8 bases outside the gene matches. The CDR3 sequence is 14 residues long. Per germline, CDR1 SGHTA and CDR2 FQGNSA. DNA of the CDR3: TGTGCCAGCAGCCCCTGGACAGGGGCAGCCGAGCAGTACTTC. Its translation: CASSPWTGAAEQYF.

J is TRBJ1-2 and V is TRBV28, with 11 bases that match TRBD1. With 5 bases clipped from V and 3 bases from J, the junction kept 8 bases outside the gene matches. CDR3 length: 16 amino acids. CDR1 MDHEN and CDR2 SYDVKM come from the germline V gene. CDR3 residues: CASSLKGTGGDYGYTF. The CDR3 DNA follows: TGTGCCAGCAGTCTTAAGGGGACAGGGGGGGACTATGGCTACACCTTC.

The chain carries TRBV9 and TRBJ2-3; maybe TRBD2 (6 bases). The ends were cut back, 0 bases at V and 10 bases at J, with 27 bases in the middle. There are 18 residues in the CDR3. CDR1 is SGDLS, CDR2 YYNGEE, per germline. The CDR3 protein is CASSVALARDWGDESQYF. CDR3 bases: TGTGCCAGCAGCGTAGCTCTCGCGAGGGACTGGGGGGACGAATCGCAGTATTTT. Full variable domain (missing parts from reference TRBV9 and TRBJ2-3): DSGVTQTPKHLITATGQRVTLRCSPRSGDLSVYWYQQSLDQGLQFLIQYYNGEERAKGNILERFSAQQFPDLHSELNLSSLELGDSALYFCASSVALARDWGDESQYFGPGTRLTVL.

This sequence joins TRBV5-1 and TRBJ2-7; 8 bases line up with TRBD1. V lost 4 bases to trimming and J lost 3 bases; unmatched junction nucleotides: 6. Per the germline V gene, CDR1 is SGHRS and CDR2 is YFSETQ. The CDR3 has 14 residues. The CDR3 spells CASSGDRYGYEQYF. CDR3 DNA: TGCGCCAGCAGCGGGGACAGGTACGGCTACGAGCAGTACTTC. Complete variable domain (other parts from reference TRBV5-1 and TRBJ2-7): KAGVTQTPRYLIKTRGQQVTLSCSPISGHRSVSWYQQTPGQGLQFLFEYFSETQRNKGNFPGRFSGRQFSNSRSEMNVSTLELGDSALYLCASSGDRYGYEQYFGPGTRLTVT.